Each of the 4 T cell receptor beta chains below was sequenced from the same sample in a study of T cells in Graves' hyperthyroidism and ophthalmopathy. Amplified TCR beta CDR3 regions derived from RNA transcripts. The HTBI primer set was used in a first-round RT-PCR of the TCR CDR3. MiXCR, run by TCRdb on the multiplex PCR reads, gives a single entry per CDR3 protein. The data contain roughly 570,000 distinct CDR3 sequences, around 45% of them singletons. Sequencing was carried out using peripheral blood or thyroid tissue (not recorded which). The receptors come from an adult woman with Graves' disease, either hyperthyroidism or ophthalmopathy (not recorded which).

J is TRBJ2-7 and V is TRBV11-2, with D perhaps TRBD1 (6 bases). Trimming cost V 4 bases and J 5 bases, with 12 bases left between them. The CDR3 contains 13 residues. Germline values: CDR1 SGHAT, CDR2 FQNNGV. The CDR3 here is CASSSAQGHEQYF. In DNA, the CDR3 is TGTGCCAGCAGCTCCGCTCAGGGGCACGAGCAGTACTTC.

This clonotype has a single count. J is TRBJ2-7 and V is TRBV12-3 or TRBV12-4, with 7 bases that match TRBD1. CDR3 length: 16 residues. V trimming: 8 bases; J trimming: 0 bases; junction bases outside the gene matches: 13. This CDR3 reads CASHIEGALLSYEQYF. The DNA for the CDR3 is TGTGCCAGCCACATTGAGGGGGCTCTACTCTCCTACGAGCAGTACTTC.

This clonotype was recorded many times. CDR3 coding DNA: TGTGCCAGCAGCGTGGACTTCTCCTATGGCTACACCTTC. As protein: CASSVDFSYGYTF. The chain has TRBV5-5 and TRBJ1-2; D gene uncertain. V was trimmed by 4 bases and J by 4 bases, leaving 11 bases between them. CDR1 and CDR2 from the germline V gene are SGHKS and YYEKEE (reference sequence). The CDR3 length is 13 residues.

This rearrangement joins TRBV10-3 to TRBJ1-1; D remains unclear. V gave up 4 bases and J gave up 0 bases, with 12 bases separating them. Per germline, CDR1 ENHRY and CDR2 SYGVKD. The CDR3 totals 15 residues. The CDR3 is CAISALADMNTEAFF. The CDR3 DNA is TGTGCCATCAGTGCCCTGGCAGACATGAACACTGAAGCTTTCTTT.